This record looks at one T cell receptor beta chain sequence and its context. From germline, CDR1 is SGHTA and CDR2 FQGNSA. The V and J ends lost 5 bases and 6 bases respectively, with 16 bases between them. The CDR3 sequence is 14 residues long. Individuals aged about 18 to 90 years were recruited from fewer than 30 US areas. The sample belongs to a study of blood T cell repertoires in COVID-19. Study details: Material from acute and convalescent COVID-19 was sourced from the United States, Italy and Spain.

Only in-frame clones appear in the TCRdb table, and some are missing; sequencing was by immunoSEQ multiplex PCR. The repertoire has some 320,000 clones, over 85% of them found once; the top ten carry under 3%. Sequencing was done on a sample of PBMCs or T cells enriched from blood (not recorded which). The clonotype originates from a woman between 50 and 59 years old who had been exposed to COVID-19. V is TRBV7-2 and J is TRBJ1-1; no definite D call. This CDR3 is CASSLRSGNAEAFF. CDR3 sequence (DNA): TGTGCCAGCAGCCTTCGCTCGGGTAACGCTGAAGCTTTCTTT.